The 12 T cell receptor beta chains given below trace back to one sample, sequenced in a study of radiation and T cells in renal cell carcinoma. This table comes from immunoSEQ multiplex PCR, and its TCRdb copy is limited to in-frame clones, with some not included. The table records 70,000 to 100,000 clones, approximately 83% of them present only once. Time point denoted: baseline pretreatment blood. Treatment reported: 15 Gy SBRT to primary tumor, nephrectomy 4 weeks later. The sample was blood, taken from a patient whose treatment included radiotherapy and nephrectomy. The receptors originated from a man aged 55 to 69 with renal cell carcinoma.

The rearrangement links TRBV7-6 to TRBJ1-3; possibly TRBD1 for D (6 bases). Germline loops: CDR1 SGHVS, CDR2 FNYEAQ. Deletions cut 4 bases from V and 2 bases from J, with 15 bases between. The CDR3 contains 16 residues. CDR3 sequence: CASSSRPRTAGNTIYF. The CDR3 bases are TGTGCCAGCAGCTCGCGACCTAGGACAGCTGGAAACACCATATATTTT.

The rearrangement uses TRBV5-4 and TRBJ2-7; 12 bases map to TRBD2. Germline trimming cut 0 bases from V and 7 bases from J; bases unmatched to any gene: 8. Germline-derived CDR1 and CDR2 are SGHNT and YYREEE (reference sequence). CDR3 length equals 16 residues. The CDR3: CASSLDVLAGGPEQYF. CDR3 nucleotides: TGTGCCAGCAGCTTGGATGTTCTAGCGGGAGGGCCTGAGCAGTACTTC. Looking up the rest from reference TRBV5-4 and TRBJ2-7 gives the full variable domain: ETGVTQSPTHLIKTRGQQVTLRCSSQSGHNTVSWYQQALGQGPQFIFQYYREEENGRGNFPPRFSGLQFPNYSSELNVNALELDDSALYLCASSLDVLAGGPEQYFGPGTRLTVT.

V and J are TRBV19 and TRBJ1-2; TRBD1 matches 7 bases. The CDR3 spans 16 residues. V dropped 5 bases and J dropped 4; count of bases not matched to a gene: 13. Germline loops: CDR1 LNHDA, CDR2 SQIVND (reference sequence). The CDR3: CASSLGGGRGSYGYTF. DNA for the CDR3: TGTGCCAGTAGTTTAGGAGGGGGCAGAGGAAGCTATGGCTACACCTTC.

CDR3 amino acids: CASSSPLGMNTEAFF. DNA of the CDR3: TGTGCCAGCTCATCTCCACTGGGAATGAACACTGAAGCTTTCTTT. This chain uses TRBV18 with TRBJ1-1; D is unresolved. Germline V lookup: CDR1 KGHSH, CDR2 LQKENI. The CDR3 has 15 amino acids. Trimming left V 5 bases short and J 0 bases short, with 13 bases between.

This clone was seen a handful of times. The chain couples TRBV20-1 to TRBJ2-1; 7 nucleotides match TRBD2. CDR1 is DFQATT, CDR2 SNEGSKA, per germline (reference sequence). The ends lost 5 bases at V and 6 bases at J; junction bases unmatched: 1. CDR3 length: 11 amino acids. This CDR3 reads CSAAGVNEQFF. CDR3 bases: TGCAGTGCTGCGGGAGTCAATGAGCAGTTCTTC.

The rearrangement joins TRBV25-1 to TRBJ1-1, with no clear D. The CDR3 spans 13 residues. V was trimmed by 2 bases and J by 5 bases, leaving 9 bases between them. Germline loops: CDR1 MGHDK, CDR2 SYGVNS. The DNA for the CDR3 is TGTGCCAGCAGTGAAGTTACGGAAACTGAAGCTTTCTTT. Its translation is CASSEVTETEAFF. Full variable domain (remainder filled in from reference TRBV25-1 and TRBJ1-1): EADIYQTPRYLVIGTGKKITLECSQTMGHDKMYWYQQDPGMELHLIHYSYGVNSTEKGDLSSESTVSRIRTEHFPLTLESARPSHTSQYLCASSEVTETEAFFGQGTRLTVV.

This chain links TRBV7-2 with TRBJ2-1; D uncertain. The CDR3 runs to 14 residues. Trimming shortened V by 2 bases and J by 3 bases, and 8 bases separated the two germline ends. The germline CDR1 and CDR2 sequences are SGHTA and FQGNSA. The CDR3 bases are TGTGCCAGCAGCTTACTTCCCCTCTACAATGAGCAGTTCTTC. As protein: CASSLLPLYNEQFF.

In its sample, this clone was seen a few times. The V call is TRBV19, the J call TRBJ2-3, with D possibly being TRBD1 (5 bases). V dropped 3 bases and J dropped 0 bases, with 10 bases sitting between them. This CDR3 region has 15 residues. Germline CDR1 reads LNHDA; CDR2 reads SQIVND (reference sequence). CDR3 sequence: CASSMDTTSTDTQYF. Here the CDR3 DNA reads TGTGCCAGTAGTATGGACACTACTAGCACAGATACGCAGTATTTT.

In DNA form, the CDR3 reads TGTGCCAGCAGTTTGGGGACAGAACGGTACGAGCAGTACTTC. The encoded protein is CASSLGTERYEQYF. V and J are TRBV28 and TRBJ2-7, with TRBD1 matching 7 bases. Germline trimming cut 3 bases from V and 4 bases from J; bases unmatched to any gene: 6. The germline CDR1 and CDR2 sequences are MDHEN and SYDVKM. The CDR3 runs to 14 residues.

This chain connects TRBV6-5 to TRBJ2-1, with D tentatively TRBD1 (6 bases). Germline V lookup: CDR1 MNHEY, CDR2 SVGAGI. Trimming left V 0 bases short and J 14 bases short, with 17 bases between. The CDR3 is made up of 14 amino acids. CDR3 in DNA: TGTGCCAGCAGTTACTCACCGGGACACGAGGCGAAGTTCTTC. Translation: CASSYSPGHEAKFF.

The chain joins TRBV30 to TRBJ2-3, with 7 bases identical to TRBD2. The length of the CDR3 is 18 residues. Unmatched junction bases numbered 20, after V lost 8 bases and J lost 0 bases. Germline assignment: CDR1 GTSNPN and CDR2 SVGIG (reference sequence). CDR3 nucleotide sequence: TGTGCCGGAACAACTCGACGGGCGGGACTACTTAGCACAGATACGCAGTATTTT. Its protein product is CAGTTRRAGLLSTDTQYF.

Here the CDR3 DNA reads TGTGCCAGCAGCCCGCAGACAGGCCCCCAAGAGACCCAGTACTTC. This translates into CASSPQTGPQETQYF. This sequence joins TRBV7-3 and TRBJ2-5; the D gene is possibly TRBD1 (6 bases). The CDR3 length is 15 residues. The V end was cut by 5 bases, the J end by 1 base, with 14 bases between. Germline assignment: CDR1 SGHTA and CDR2 FQGTGA. Supplemented by reference TRBV7-3 and TRBJ2-5, the full variable domain reads GAGVSQTPSNKVTEKGKYVELRCDPISGHTALYWYRQSLGQGPEFLIYFQGTGAADDSGLPNDRFFAVRPEGSVSTLKIQRTERGDSAVYLCASSPQTGPQETQYFGPGTRLLVL.